This is a list of T cell receptor beta chains from one sample in a study of cytomegalovirus exposure and HLA in healthy donors. TCRdb keeps only in-frame clones here, not all; method: immunoSEQ multiplex PCR. The sample holds over 85,000 clones, roughly two thirds seen once. The sequenced sample was PBMCs. The receptors were gathered from a female donor in good health and CMV-seronegative. Each CDR3 is given with its conserved first and last residue. The D gene is left open where the match is weak. Clone size is shown for a subset of rows, as once, few, many or a class of expanded clone.

J gene	clone size	CDR3 length	D gene	V gene	CDR3 DNA	CDR3 protein
TRBJ2-6	few	13	-	TRBV27	TGTGCCAGCAGTCGAGCTGGGGCCAACGTCCTGACTTTC	CASSRAGANVLTF
TRBJ2-5	-	16	TRBD2	TRBV6-4	TGTGCCAGCAGTGTGCCTAGCGGGATAGGAGGGGAGACCCCGTACTTC	CASSVPSGIGGETPYF
TRBJ1-1	few	13	-	TRBV7-9	TGTGCCAGCAGGTACCAACAGGGAACTGAAGCTTTCTTT	CASRYQQGTEAFF
TRBJ1-5	-	15	-	TRBV6-4	TGTGCCAGCAAGGAGGAGGGGCGAAGCAATCAGCCCCAGCATTTT	CASKEEGRSNQPQHF
TRBJ1-2	-	13	TRBD1	TRBV29-1	TGCAGCGTCGAACCGGGACAGGGAAATGGCTACACCTTC	CSVEPGQGNGYTF
TRBJ2-2	-	15	-	TRBV7-3	TGTGCCAGCAGCTCCACACCCGCGGGCGCCGGGGAGCTGTTTTTT	CASSSTPAGAGELFF
TRBJ2-7	-	15	TRBD2	TRBV19	TGTGCCAGTAGTTTAGCGGGGGGCCCCTCCTACGAGCAGTACTTC	CASSLAGGPSYEQYF
TRBJ1-2	once	16	-	TRBV5-1	TGCGCCAGCAGCGCCGCACAGGGATTGGTTCAATCAGGCTACACCTTC	CASSAAQGLVQSGYTF
TRBJ2-3	-	12	TRBD2	TRBV19	TGTGCCAGTCGGGAGGGAACAGATACGCAGTATTTT	CASREGTDTQYF
TRBJ2-7	-	16	TRBD1	TRBV28	TGTGCCAGCAGTCCCCCCCCGGGACAGGGGGGGGACGAGCAGTACTTC	CASSPPPGQGGDEQYF
TRBJ1-5	-	14	TRBD1	TRBV2	TGTGCCAGCTGGACAGGGTTTAGCAATCAGCCCCAGCATTTT	CASWTGFSNQPQHF
TRBJ2-5	-	15	-	TRBV5-1	TGCGCCAGCAGCCCTACCGGGACACTCCAAGAGACCCAGTACTTC	CASSPTGTLQETQYF
TRBJ1-2	-	17	TRBD1	TRBV5-5	TGTGCCAGCAGCCCCGGACAGGGGGCTAATGTTAACTATGGCTACACCTTC	CASSPGQGANVNYGYTF
TRBJ1-1	-	12	-	TRBV2	TGTGCCAGCAGTGAAGGGGGCATTGAAGCTTTCTTT	CASSEGGIEAFF
TRBJ1-1	once	13	TRBD1	TRBV29-1	TGCAGCGCCCTCCGGGACAGGGGGCGTGAAGCTTTCTTT	CSALRDRGREAFF
TRBJ2-2	-	15	TRBD2	TRBV7-7	TGTGCTAGCAGCTTAGGGCTAGCGGGCACCGGGGAGCTGTTTTTT	CASSLGLAGTGELFF
TRBJ2-1	-	15	-	TRBV30	TGTGCCTGGAACAGGTTAAGGGACTCCTACAATGAGCAGTTCTTC	CAWNRLRDSYNEQFF
TRBJ1-4	-	14	-	TRBV5-1	TGCGCCAGCACCGAGGGCACCCTTAGTGAAAAACTGTTTTTT	CASTEGTLSEKLFF
TRBJ1-4	-	15	-	TRBV27	TGTGCCAGCAGGCCCGCCGTGGGGGGAGGGGAAAAACTGTTTTTT	CASRPAVGGGEKLFF
TRBJ2-2	few	14	-	TRBV6-5	TGTGCCAGCAGGAGAGAGGGTGACACCGGGGAGCTGTTTTTT	CASRREGDTGELFF
TRBJ2-2	-	16	TRBD1	TRBV6-5	TGTGCCAGCAGTTCCCCCGGGACAGACAACACCGGGGAGCTGTTTTTT	CASSSPGTDNTGELFF
TRBJ2-7	-	14	-	TRBV4-3	TGCGCCAGCAGCCAAGGAGAAAGCACCTACGAGCAGTACTTC	CASSQGESTYEQYF
TRBJ1-6	few	15	TRBD1	TRBV5-6	TGTGCCAGCAGCTCCGGGACAGGGGAGAATTCACCCCTCCACTTT	CASSSGTGENSPLHF
TRBJ2-3	-	16	TRBD2	TRBV29-1	TGCAGCGTTGAAGTGGGGACTAGCGGTAGCACAGATACGCAGTATTTT	CSVEVGTSGSTDTQYF
TRBJ2-7	few	17	TRBD2	TRBV30	TGTGCCTGGAGGAACGGGGTAGCGGGGGGTCGATCCTACGAGCAGTACTTC	CAWRNGVAGGRSYEQYF
TRBJ1-1	-	12	-	TRBV10-3	TGTGCCAGTCGACAGGACCTGACTGAAGCTTTCTTT	CASRQDLTEAFF
TRBJ2-7	-	13	-	TRBV12-5	TGTGCTAGTGGGGTCCAGGGGAGTTGGGAGCAGTACTTC	CASGVQGSWEQYF
TRBJ1-4	-	15	-	TRBV7-2	TGTGCCAGCAGCTTAGCAACAGGTGCTAATGAAAAACTGTTTTTT	CASSLATGANEKLFF
TRBJ2-3	-	15	TRBD2	TRBV6-4	TGTGCCAGCAGTGACCGGACTAGCGGGGCGGTTACGCAGTATTTT	CASSDRTSGAVTQYF
TRBJ2-5	-	15	TRBD1	TRBV30	TGTGCCTGGAGTTACAACAGGGGGCGTGGGGAGACCCAGTACTTC	CAWSYNRGRGETQYF